This TCR beta chain was retrieved from a study of CD8+CD57+ T cells in acquired aplastic anemia. TCR beta VDJ combinations and CDR3 sequences were profiled from genomic DNA. TCRdb re-called the reads with MiXCR, one entry per CDR3 protein. The sample yields some 170,000 distinct CDR3 sequences, just under 45% seen once. The germline CDR1 and CDR2 sequences are KGHDR and SFDVKD. The V gene lost 3 bases and the J gene lost 7 bases, with 8 bases spanning the gap. The CDR3 runs 12 residues. Sequenced sample: sorted CD4+, CD8+, or CD8+CD57+ T cells (not recorded which) from PBMCs. The V call is TRBV24-1, the J call TRBJ2-5; D is ambiguous. The TCR was taken from a human donor in good health. The CDR3 loop is CATSDLSTTQYF. The CDR3 region has the DNA TGTGCCACCAGTGATCTCTCCACGACCCAGTACTTC.